This T cell receptor (beta chain) was observed in a study of blood T cell repertoires in COVID-19 (dated by TCRdb to the early 2020s). Concerning the study at large: Collaborator samples came from the United States, Italy and Spain and covered acute and convalescent phases of COVID-19. The prospective study material was composed of cDNA or gDNA derived from T cells, B-cell-depleted T cells, or PBMCs. Deeply sampled blood TCRbeta repertoires from subjects exposed to, actively infected with, or recovered from COVID-19 were included in the dataset. The repertoires were released in a freely available public database intended as a resource for research on the immune response to SARS-CoV-2. The samples were drawn from two sources: the first 160 participants of the ongoing ImmuneRACE study, and approximately 1,300 subjects contributed by 6 global collaborators. The sample metadata nearly always contained a de-identified subject ID, COVID-19 status, age in years and sex. HLA class I and class II types, where available, came from metadata supplied by the sample provider rather than from assay-based typing.

At one collaborating source in Seattle, patients were enrolled during active infection and were followed longitudinally through the course of disease. Whole blood was collected in K2EDTA tubes by collaborating institutions according to the institutions' own protocols. Collaborator samples were shipped for TCRbeta analysis as frozen whole blood, isolated PBMCs, or DNA extracted from either sample type. As concerns this clone: It has no known antigen specificity. No base quality information exists; no much larger clone differs at one position.

V is cut back by 6 bases and J by 6 bases, with 13 bases in the junction unmatched. CDR1 and CDR2 were assigned from the germline V gene as SGHRS and YFSETQ. Spanning cysteine to phenylalanine, the CDR3 consists of 15 amino acids. The DNA shown is the 45-base CDR3, in frame from base 1. The paper's findings and limits, for the study overall: How much clinical and demographic metadata was included differed by source and by participant, and the metadata was provided uncurated.

The immunoSEQ Assay, a bias-controlled multiplex PCR, was used to amplify TCRbeta CDR3 regions from genomic DNA. Processing in the source paper ran as follows. The number of nucleated cells in each sample was estimated by amplification of reference gene primers within the assay. To quantify the absolute abundance of each unique TCRbeta CDR3 rearrangement, sequence reads were collapsed and filtered. For each sample, productive Simpson clonality was calculated by taking the square root of Simpson's diversity index across productive rearrangements. Drawn from immuneACCESS, this table holds only the in-frame rearrangements with V and J called that TCRdb kept. Clones are partly lost; checked studies trace under half to an unresolved V gene and leave the rest unexplained. That table supplies the V and J calls and clone size; D and trimming were determined from the DNA. The sample profile shows 250,000 to 300,000 clones; about nine tenths of them were found once. Of the sample, around 11% falls within the top ten clones.

The TCR originated in a woman aged 25 to 39 with COVID-19, enrolled during active disease. The chain was built from TRBV5-1 and TRBJ2-7, and TRBD2 aligns with 9 junction nucleotides. Sequencing input: peripheral blood. In nucleotide form, the sequence is TGCGCCAGCACTCCGGGAGAGCGGGAGGAGAGCGAGCAGTACTTC. The resulting protein is CASTPGEREESEQYF.